The 15 T cell receptor beta chains below all came from one sample that was sequenced in a study of blood T cell repertoires in COVID-19 (TCRdb year 2020). The receptor library was made with the immunoSEQ multiplex PCR assay. TCRdb re-hosts the immuneACCESS table, in-frame sequences only. Its copies lack some clones; in the studies checked, an unresolved V gene accounts for under half of them, and the cause for the rest is not known. Here the sample has nearly 250,000 clones; roughly nine tenths occur a single time. The ten largest clonotypes hold 1.5% to 2% of the sample. What was sequenced was peripheral blood. The receptors shown here come from a woman between 55 and 75 years old who had recovered from COVID-19.

V usage is TRBV5-1 and J usage is TRBJ1-2; 12 bases fit TRBD1. CDR1 SGHRS and CDR2 YFSETQ come from the germline V gene. CDR3 length: 16 amino acids. With 1 base clipped from V and 7 bases from J, the junction kept 8 bases outside the gene matches. In nucleotides, the CDR3 is TGCGCCAGCAGCTTGACCGCGGGACAGGGGGCGGGTGGCTACACCTTC. Amino acid sequence: CASSLTAGQGAGGYTF.

This clone was seen a handful of times. This chain connects TRBV2 to TRBJ2-1, with 8 bases matching TRBD2. Germline V gene lookup returns CDR1 SNHLY and CDR2 FYNNEI. V shed 7 bases and J 8 bases; nucleotides not matched to a gene: 1. This CDR3 is 11 amino acids long. CDR3 coding DNA: TGTGCCAGCACTAGCGGGCATGAGCAGTTCTTC. Translation gives CASTSGHEQFF.

The V and J genes are TRBV14 and TRBJ2-1, with 9 bases aligning to TRBD2. The CDR3 runs to 16 residues. Germline V gene data show CDR1 as SGHDN and CDR2 as FVKESK. After removal of 0 bases from V and 9 bases from J, the junction contained 9 bases not matched to a gene. The CDR3 protein is CASSQERYAGGFEQFF. CDR3 DNA sequence: TGTGCCAGCAGCCAAGAGAGATATGCGGGGGGGTTTGAGCAGTTCTTC.

The chain has TRBV2 and TRBJ1-4; TRBD1 aligns across 8 bases. The ends lost 6 bases at V and 2 bases at J; junction bases unmatched: 2. Germline values: CDR1 SNHLY, CDR2 FYNNEI. The CDR3 length is 14 residues. The DNA for the CDR3 is TGTGCCAGCAGGCGGACAGGGACTAATGAAAAACTGTTTTTT. Its protein is CASRRTGTNEKLFF. Using reference TRBV2 and TRBJ1-4 for the parts outside the CDR3, the full variable domain is EPEVTQTPSHQVTQMGQEVILRCVPISNHLYFYWYRQILGQKVEFLVSFYNNEISEKSEIFDDQFSVERPDGSNFTLKIRSTKLEDSAMYFCASRRTGTNEKLFFGSGTQLSVL.

The V call is TRBV4-3, the J call TRBJ2-3; tentative D call: TRBD1 (6 bases). CDR1 and CDR2 (germline): LGHNA, YSLEER. The CDR3 has 17 residues. V was shortened by 0 bases and J by 0 bases, with 13 bases between the two germline ends. CDR3 region: CASSQDMGAGSTDTQYF. The CDR3 nucleotides read TGCGCCAGCAGCCAAGATATGGGGGCAGGTAGCACAGATACGCAGTATTTT.

This rearrangement joins TRBV7-3 to TRBJ2-3; D perhaps matches TRBD2 (6 bases). This CDR3 region has 14 residues. The germline V gene encodes CDR1 SGHTA and CDR2 FQGTGA. V lost 5 bases and J lost 7, with 16 bases in between. The CDR3, as DNA: TGTGCCAGCAGCCTGAGCGGGCCCACGAATACGCAGTATTTT. This encodes CASSLSGPTNTQYF.

V usage is TRBV6-5 and J usage is TRBJ2-7; the D is unclear. This CDR3 region has 13 residues. Trimming took off 7 bases at V and 0 bases at J, with 10 bases between the two ends. The germline V gene encodes CDR1 MNHEY and CDR2 SVGAGI. CDR3 region: CASMRWSSYEQYF. Here the CDR3 DNA reads TGTGCCAGCATGAGGTGGAGCTCCTACGAGCAGTACTTC.

V is TRBV19 and J is TRBJ1-6, with unresolved D. This CDR3 region has 16 residues. The V and J ends lost 0 bases and 8 bases respectively, with 14 bases between them. Germline V lookup: CDR1 LNHDA, CDR2 SQIVND (reference sequence). Here the CDR3 DNA reads TGTGCCAGTAGTATAGATCCGGGAGGTATGGATTCACCCCTCCACTTT. Its protein is CASSIDPGGMDSPLHF. Using reference TRBV19 and TRBJ1-6 for the parts outside the CDR3, the full variable domain is DGGITQSPKYLFRKEGQNVTLSCEQNLNHDAMYWYRQDPGQGLRLIYYSQIVNDFQKGDIAEGYSVSREKKESFPLTVTSAQKNPTAFYLCASSIDPGGMDSPLHFGNGTRLTVT.

The V call is TRBV7-2, the J call TRBJ1-1; a possible D gene is TRBD1 (6 bases). V shed 4 bases and J shed 5 bases, with 14 bases lying between them. Germline V CDR1 and CDR2: SGHTA, FQGNSA. The CDR3 has 14 residues. The CDR3 DNA reads TGTGCCAGCAGCTCCCAGGGGCCCGGAACTGAAGCTTTCTTT. Translating gives CASSSQGPGTEAFF.

The genes are TRBV7-2 and TRBJ1-3; D gene ambiguous. V lost 5 bases, J lost 0 bases, and 11 bases lay in between. Germline V CDR1 and CDR2: SGHTA, FQGNSA. This CDR3 is built from 15 residues. The CDR3 nucleotides are TGTGCCAGCAGCCGCGGCGGATTCTCTGGAAACACCATATATTTT. Its protein is CASSRGGFSGNTIYF.

The CDR3: CATSRPAVNSPLHF. CDR3 sequence (DNA): TGTGCCACCAGCAGACCCGCAGTTAATTCACCCCTCCACTTT. The V gene is TRBV15, the J gene TRBJ1-6, with D unclear. The CDR3 contains 14 residues. Germline V CDR1 and CDR2: LNHNV, YYDKDF (reference sequence). Deletions cut 2 bases from V and 6 bases from J, with 8 bases between.

The chain recombines TRBV11-2 with TRBJ1-2, with D perhaps matching TRBD1 (6 bases). V lost 1 base and J lost 1, with 7 bases in between. Germline V gene sequence: CDR1 SGHAT, CDR2 FQNNGV. This CDR3 region has 14 residues. The CDR3 coding sequence is TGTGCCAGCAGCTTAGCAGGGGATAACTATGGCTACACCTTC. Protein: CASSLAGDNYGYTF.

The gene calls are TRBV7-8 and TRBJ2-2; 12 bases map to TRBD2. CDR1 SGHVS and CDR2 FQNEAQ come from the germline V gene. The V segment lost 6 bases and the J segment 2 bases; nucleotides outside the gene matches: 4. The CDR3 length is 16 residues. The CDR3 DNA is TGTGCCAGCAGTCTAGCGGGGGGGATTAACACCGGGGAGCTGTTTTTT. It yields the protein CASSLAGGINTGELFF.

Only a few counts were recorded for this clone. The identical CDR3 is also encoded by other nucleotide sequences in the sample. V is TRBV6-2 or TRBV6-3 and J is TRBJ2-7, with 7 positions matching TRBD1. J was trimmed by 3 bases and V by 0 bases; bases with no gene match: 5. This CDR3 is built from 15 residues. Germline V gene data show CDR1 as MNHEY and CDR2 as SVGEGT. CDR3 nucleotides: TGTGCCAGCAGTTACTCTCGGGACAGCAGCTACGAGCAGTACTTC. This gives the protein CASSYSRDSSYEQYF.

V usage is TRBV5-1 and J usage is TRBJ1-1; no clear D. Trimming cost V 6 bases and J 3 bases, with 12 bases left between them. Germline-derived CDR1 and CDR2 are SGHRS and YFSETQ. The CDR3 sequence is 13 residues long. The DNA for the CDR3 is TGCGCCAGCATCGGAGGATCTCACACTGAAGCTTTCTTT. Amino acids: CASIGGSHTEAFF. Complete variable domain (other parts from reference TRBV5-1 and TRBJ1-1): KAGVTQTPRYLIKTRGQQVTLSCSPISGHRSVSWYQQTPGQGLQFLFEYFSETQRNKGNFPGRFSGRQFSNSRSEMNVSTLELGDSALYLCASIGGSHTEAFFGQGTRLTVV.